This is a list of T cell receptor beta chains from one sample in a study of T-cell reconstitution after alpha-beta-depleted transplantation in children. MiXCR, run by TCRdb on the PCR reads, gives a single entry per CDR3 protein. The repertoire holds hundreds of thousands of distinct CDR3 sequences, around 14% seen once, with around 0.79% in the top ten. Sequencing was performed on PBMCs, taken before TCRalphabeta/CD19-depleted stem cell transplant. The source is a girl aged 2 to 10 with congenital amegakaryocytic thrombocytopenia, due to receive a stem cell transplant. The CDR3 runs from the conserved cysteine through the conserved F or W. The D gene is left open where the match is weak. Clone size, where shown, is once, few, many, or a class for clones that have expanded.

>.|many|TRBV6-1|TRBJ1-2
CASSLLAEEPGYTF
TGTGCCAGCAGTCTGCTAGCGGAGGAACCTGGCTACACCTTC
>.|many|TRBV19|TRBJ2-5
CASSIQGGGRQETQYF
TGTGCCAGTAGTATTCAGGGCGGCGGTCGCCAAGAGACCCAGTACTTC
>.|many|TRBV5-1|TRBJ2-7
CASSLEHSNHEQYF
TGCGCCAGCAGCTTGGAGCACAGTAACCACGAGCAGTACTTC
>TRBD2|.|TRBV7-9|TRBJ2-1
CASSLAGGSPLDEQFF
TGTGCCAGCAGTCTAGCGGGAGGGTCTCCGTTGGATGAGCAGTTCTTC
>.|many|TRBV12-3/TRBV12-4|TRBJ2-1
CASIQDYRGGEQFF
TGTGCCAGCATTCAGGACTACCGAGGCGGTGAGCAGTTCTTC
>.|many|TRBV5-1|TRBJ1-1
CASRLAPNTEAFF
TGCGCCAGCAGATTGGCACCGAACACTGAAGCTTTCTTT
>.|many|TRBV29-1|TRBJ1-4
CSVGEGSNEKLFF
TGCAGCGTTGGAGAGGGATCTAATGAAAAACTGTTTTTT
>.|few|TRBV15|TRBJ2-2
CATSPLTGELFF
TGTGCCACCAGCCCGCTCACCGGGGAGCTGTTTTTT
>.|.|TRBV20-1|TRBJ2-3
CSAMRGASGTDTQYF
TGCAGTGCGATGCGTGGGGCTAGCGGCACAGATACGCAGTATTTT
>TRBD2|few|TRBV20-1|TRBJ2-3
CSSEAGGGPDTQYF
TGCAGTTCTGAAGCGGGAGGGGGGCCAGATACGCAGTATTTT
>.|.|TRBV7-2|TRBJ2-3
CASSSYLRADTQYF
TGTGCCAGCAGCTCCTACCTTAGGGCAGATACGCAGTATTTT
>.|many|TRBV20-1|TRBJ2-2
CSASSIKANTGELFF
TGCAGTGCTAGTTCCATTAAGGCGAACACCGGGGAGCTGTTTTTT
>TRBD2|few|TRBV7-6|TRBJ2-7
CASSLDFAGGLEQYF
TGTGCCAGCAGCTTAGATTTTGCGGGAGGGCTCGAGCAGTACTTC
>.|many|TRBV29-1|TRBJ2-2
CSVVGRGSPGELFF
TGCAGCGTTGTTGGCAGGGGAAGTCCCGGGGAGCTGTTTTTT
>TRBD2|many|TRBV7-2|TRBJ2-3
CASSLVPGGLHTQYF
TGTGCCAGCAGCTTAGTTCCGGGGGGTCTTCATACGCAGTATTTT
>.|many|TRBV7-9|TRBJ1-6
CASSPIQTGPPLHF
TGTGCCAGCAGCCCAATTCAAACAGGGCCACCCCTCCACTTT
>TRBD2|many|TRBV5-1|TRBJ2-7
CASSPGLAGGKRRYEQYF
TGCGCCAGCAGCCCAGGACTAGCGGGAGGAAAACGTAGGTACGAGCAGTACTTC
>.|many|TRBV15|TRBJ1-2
CATSRGKEYGYTF
TGTGCCACCAGCAGAGGGAAGGAGTATGGCTACACCTTC
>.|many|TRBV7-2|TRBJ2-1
CASSHTRGEQFF
TGTGCCAGCAGCCACACCCGCGGTGAGCAGTTCTTC
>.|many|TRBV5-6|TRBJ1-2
CASSLVYENYGYTF
TGTGCCAGCAGCTTGGTCTATGAGAACTATGGCTACACCTTC
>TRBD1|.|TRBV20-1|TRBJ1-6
CSARELRTGTNSPLHF
TGCAGTGCTAGAGAACTCCGGACAGGGACTAATTCACCCCTCCACTTT
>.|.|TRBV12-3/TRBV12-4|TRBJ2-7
CASSRFRIDTYEQYF
TGTGCCAGCAGCCGGTTCCGGATCGATACCTACGAGCAGTACTTC
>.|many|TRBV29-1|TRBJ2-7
CSVEGLNYEQYF
TGCAGCGTCGAGGGACTCAACTACGAGCAGTACTTC
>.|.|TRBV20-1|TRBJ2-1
CRGQAPGLLSYWGPNEQFF
TGCAGGGGCCAGGCTCCGGGATTACTATCCTACTGGGGCCCCAATGAGCAGTTCTTC
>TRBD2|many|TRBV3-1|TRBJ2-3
CASSEWNSGRALDTQYF
TGTGCCAGCAGCGAATGGAATAGCGGGAGGGCCCTCGATACGCAGTATTTT
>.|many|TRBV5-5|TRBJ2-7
CASSLVLQQGEQYF
TGTGCCAGCAGCTTGGTTTTACAGCAGGGCGAGCAGTACTTC
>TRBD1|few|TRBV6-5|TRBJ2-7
CASSYATGAHEQYF
TGTGCCAGCAGTTACGCCACAGGGGCACACGAGCAGTACTTC
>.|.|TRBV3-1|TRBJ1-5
CASSQDRGGLQPQHF
TGTGCCAGCAGCCAAGATAGGGGGGGTTTACAGCCCCAGCATTTT
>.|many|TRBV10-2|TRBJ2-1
CASTDFYYPVGASSYNEQFF
TGCGCCAGCACGGATTTCTATTATCCGGTGGGAGCTAGCTCCTACAATGAGCAGTTCTTC
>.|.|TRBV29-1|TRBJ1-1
CSVEPGMNTEAFF
TGCAGCGTTGAACCCGGGATGAACACTGAAGCTTTCTTT
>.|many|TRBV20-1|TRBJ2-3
CSARPGGFMNTQYF
TGCAGTGCTCGCCCCGGGGGCTTTATGAATACGCAGTATTTT
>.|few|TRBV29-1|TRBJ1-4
CSVEGEGYQLFF
TGCAGCGTTGAAGGAGAGGGGTACCAACTGTTTTTT
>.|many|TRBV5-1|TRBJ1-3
CASSPGNSGNTIYF
TGCGCCAGCAGCCCGGGGAACTCTGGAAACACCATATATTTT
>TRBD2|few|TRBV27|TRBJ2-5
CASSPGLAGGEETQYF
TGTGCCAGCAGCCCCGGACTAGCGGGAGGGGAAGAGACCCAGTACTTC
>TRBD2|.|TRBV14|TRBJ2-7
CASSHEMGLSYEQYF
TGTGCCAGCAGCCACGAAATGGGACTATCCTACGAGCAGTACTTC
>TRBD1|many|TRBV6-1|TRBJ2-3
CATRTGISTDTQYF
TGTGCCACACGGACAGGGATTAGCACAGATACGCAGTATTTT
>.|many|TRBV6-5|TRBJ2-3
CASSHTTSSGTQYF
TGTGCCAGCAGTCACACTACTAGCAGTGGTACGCAGTATTTT
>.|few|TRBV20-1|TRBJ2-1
CSASLAENYNEQFF
TGCAGTGCTAGTTTAGCGGAGAACTACAATGAGCAGTTCTTC